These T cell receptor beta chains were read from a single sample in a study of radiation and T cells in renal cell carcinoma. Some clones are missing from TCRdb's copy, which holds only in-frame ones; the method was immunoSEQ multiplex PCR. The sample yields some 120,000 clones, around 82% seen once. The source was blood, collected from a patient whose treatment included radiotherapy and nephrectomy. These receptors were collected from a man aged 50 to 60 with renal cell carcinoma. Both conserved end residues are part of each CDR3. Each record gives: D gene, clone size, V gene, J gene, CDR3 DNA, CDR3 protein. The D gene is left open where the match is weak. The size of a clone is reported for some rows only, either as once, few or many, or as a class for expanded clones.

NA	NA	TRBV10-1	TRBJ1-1	TGCGCCAGCAGTGCTGTGAAAGGCAGCACTGAAGCTTTCTTT	CASSAVKGSTEAFF
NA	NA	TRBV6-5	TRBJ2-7	TGTGCCATCAGTGAAAAGGTCTACGAGCAGTACTTC	CAISEKVYEQYF
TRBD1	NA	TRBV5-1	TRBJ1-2	TGCGCCAGCAGCTTGGGACAGGGTCATGGCTACACCTTC	CASSLGQGHGYTF
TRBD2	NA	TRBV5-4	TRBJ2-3	TGTGCCAGCAGTCGCCCCGGGACTAGCGGGAGTCAGGGCACAGATACGCAGTATTTT	CASSRPGTSGSQGTDTQYF
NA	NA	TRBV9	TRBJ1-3	TGTGCCAGCAGCGCGGGACTCTCTGGAAACACCATATATTTT	CASSAGLSGNTIYF
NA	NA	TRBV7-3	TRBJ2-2	TGTGCCAGCAGCTTAAACGGCGGCACCGGGGAGCTGTTTTTT	CASSLNGGTGELFF
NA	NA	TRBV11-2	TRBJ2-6	TGTGCCAGCAGCTACCGGGTCCGCTCTGCGGGGGCCAACGTCCTGACTTTC	CASSYRVRSAGANVLTF
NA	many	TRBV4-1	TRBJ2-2	TGCGCCAGCAGCCAAGAACGGCTCGTACCCGGGGAGCTGTTTTTT	CASSQERLVPGELFF
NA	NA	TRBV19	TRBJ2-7	TGTGCCAGTAGTATCGGTAGGGGAGGCGAGCAGTACTTC	CASSIGRGGEQYF
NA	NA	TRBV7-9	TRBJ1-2	TGTGCCAGCGCTGCCGGGGACTATGGCTACACCTTC	CASAAGDYGYTF
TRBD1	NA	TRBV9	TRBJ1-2	TGTGCCAGCAGCGAAGGACAGGGGCATGGCTACACCTTC	CASSEGQGHGYTF
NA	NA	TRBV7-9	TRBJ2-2	TGTGCCAGCAGCTTAGCGCCCACCCGAAACACCGGGGAGCTGTTTTTT	CASSLAPTRNTGELFF
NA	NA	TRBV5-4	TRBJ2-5	TGTGCCAGCAGCTTTGTGCTTGACCAAGAGACCCAGTACTTC	CASSFVLDQETQYF
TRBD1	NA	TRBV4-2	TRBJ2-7	TGTGCCAGCAGCCAGGACAGGAGCTCCTACGAGCAGTACTTC	CASSQDRSSYEQYF
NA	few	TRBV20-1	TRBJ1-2	TGCAGGGGAGGGGACTACTATGGCTACACCTTC	CRGGDYYGYTF
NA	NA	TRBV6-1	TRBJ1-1	TGTGCCAGCACCACAGTACAACACACTGAAGCTTTCTTT	CASTTVQHTEAFF
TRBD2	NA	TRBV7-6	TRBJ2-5	TGTGCCAGCAGCTCCGGGACTAGCGGGATTGGAGAGACCCAGTACTTC	CASSSGTSGIGETQYF
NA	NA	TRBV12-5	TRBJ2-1	TGTGCTAGTGGATCAGGGTATGGTGTCAATGAGCAGTTCTTC	CASGSGYGVNEQFF
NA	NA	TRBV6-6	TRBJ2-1	TGTGCCAGCAGCGCTCCTCCGGCTGGCTACAATGAGCAGTTCTTC	CASSAPPAGYNEQFF
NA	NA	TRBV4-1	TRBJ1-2	TGCGCCAGCAGCCAAGGACGGACTGATTATGGCTACACCTTC	CASSQGRTDYGYTF
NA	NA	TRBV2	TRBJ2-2	TGTGCCAGCAGGAGGACTGCGAACACCGGGGAGCTGTTTTTT	CASRRTANTGELFF
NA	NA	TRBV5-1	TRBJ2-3	TGCGCCAGCAGCTCGACACTCCGCCCAGATACGCAGTATTTT	CASSSTLRPDTQYF
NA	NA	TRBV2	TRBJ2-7	TGTGCCACCGGGGGTGGGGGATCCTACGAGCAGTACTTC	CATGGGGSYEQYF
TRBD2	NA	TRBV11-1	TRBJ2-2	TGTGCCAGCAGCTTAGTAGCCTCTAGCGGGAGTACCGGGGAGCTGTTTTTT	CASSLVASSGSTGELFF
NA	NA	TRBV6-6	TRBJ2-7	TGTGCCAGCAGTTACGATCCCTACGAGCAGTACTTC	CASSYDPYEQYF